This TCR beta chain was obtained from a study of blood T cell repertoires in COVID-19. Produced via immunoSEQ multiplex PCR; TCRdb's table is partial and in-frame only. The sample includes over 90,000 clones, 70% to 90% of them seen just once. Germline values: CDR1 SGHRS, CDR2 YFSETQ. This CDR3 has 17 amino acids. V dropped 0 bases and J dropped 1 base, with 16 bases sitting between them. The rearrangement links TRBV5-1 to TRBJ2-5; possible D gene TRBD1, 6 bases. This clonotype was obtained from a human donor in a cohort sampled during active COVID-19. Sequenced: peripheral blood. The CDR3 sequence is CASSLGMGQTFQETQYF. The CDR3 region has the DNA TGCGCCAGCAGCTTGGGCATGGGACAAACTTTCCAAGAGACCCAGTACTTC.